The 26 T cell receptor beta chains below all came from one sample that was sequenced in a study of cytomegalovirus exposure and HLA in healthy donors. PCR primers comprised 60 Vbeta and 13 Jbeta primers. Sequencing used immunoSEQ multiplex PCR; TCRdb keeps in-frame clones, though not all of them. This table lists roughly 50,000 clones. The sample taken for sequencing was PBMCs. These receptors all come from a woman in her 40s in good health and CMV-seronegative.

This chain joins TRBV4-1 and TRBJ2-7; TRBD1 matches 7 bases. V shed 0 bases and J 2 bases; nucleotides not matched to a gene: 7. Germline loops: CDR1 MGHRA, CDR2 YSYEKL. CDR3 length: 16 amino acids. In DNA form, the CDR3 reads TGCGCCAGCAGCCAAGAGAGGTACAGGGGCCCCTACGAGCAGTACTTC. Residues: CASSQERYRGPYEQYF.

The chain links TRBV13 to TRBJ2-1; 9 nucleotides align to TRBD1. Looked up from germline, CDR1 is PRHDT and CDR2 is FYEKMQ (reference sequence). Unmatched junction bases numbered 12, after V lost 6 bases and J lost 3 bases. The CDR3 runs 17 residues. CDR3 region: CASSFFPGQGYYNEQFF. Here the CDR3 DNA reads TGTGCCAGCAGTTTCTTTCCGGGACAGGGTTACTACAATGAGCAGTTCTTC.

This chain connects TRBV11-2 to TRBJ2-1; tentative D call: TRBD2 (6 bases). This CDR3 region has 17 residues. Germline values: CDR1 SGHAT, CDR2 FQNNGV. V lost 6 bases, J lost 5 bases, and 23 bases lay in between. The CDR3 sequence is CASRKRGNSPGDNEQFF. The CDR3 DNA reads as TGTGCCAGCAGAAAACGGGGAAATTCTCCGGGGGACAATGAGCAGTTCTTC. Full variable domain (remainder filled in from reference TRBV11-2 and TRBJ2-1): EAGVAQSPRYKIIEKRQSVAFWCNPISGHATLYWYQQILGQGPKLLIQFQNNGVVDDSQLPKDRFSAERLKGVDSTLKIQPAKLEDSAVYLCASRKRGNSPGDNEQFFGPGTRLTVL.

This rearrangement joins TRBV11-3 to TRBJ2-7; 9 nucleotides match TRBD2. The CDR3 length is 14 residues. CDR1 is SGHNT and CDR2 is YENEEA in the germline V gene. Unmatched junction bases numbered 7, after V lost 8 bases and J lost 2 bases. Written as DNA, the CDR3 is TGTGCCAGCGGTCTAGCGGGAATAGCCTACGAGCAGTACTTC. Its protein product is CASGLAGIAYEQYF.

The chain combines TRBV6-6 with TRBJ1-5; 10 bases match TRBD1. V lost 7 bases, J lost 2 bases, and 2 bases stayed unmatched. Germline CDR1 is MNHNY and CDR2 is SVGAGI (reference sequence). The length of the CDR3 is 14 residues. CDR3 region: CASMGTGGNQPQHF. The CDR3 DNA sequence: TGTGCCAGCATGGGGACAGGGGGCAATCAGCCCCAGCATTTT.

V is TRBV5-1 and J is TRBJ2-7; 8 bases fit TRBD1. Unmatched junction bases numbered 11, after V lost 2 bases and J lost 4 bases. Germline lookup yields CDR1 SGHRS and CDR2 YFSETQ. This CDR3 comprises 16 residues. The CDR3 nucleotides read TGCGCCAGCAGCTTCGGACAGGGCGGCTCTTATTACGAGCAGTACTTC. This encodes CASSFGQGGSYYEQYF.

The chain carries TRBV19 and TRBJ1-1; perhaps TRBD1 as D (5 bases). V gave up 4 bases and J gave up 2 bases, with 8 bases separating them. The CDR3 sequence is 13 residues long. Per germline, CDR1 LNHDA and CDR2 SQIVND (reference sequence). CDR3 sequence: CASSTGLNTEAFF. In nucleotides, the CDR3 is TGTGCCAGTAGTACAGGGTTAAACACTGAAGCTTTCTTT.

This chain uses TRBV5-1 with TRBJ2-1; 11 nucleotides agree with TRBD2. Losses at the gene ends were 0 bases for V and 9 bases for J; bases not matched to a gene: 11. The CDR3 has 17 residues. Germline V lookup: CDR1 SGHRS, CDR2 YFSETQ. The CDR3 here is CASSLAPTSGRGAEQFF. CDR3 DNA sequence: TGCGCCAGCAGCTTGGCCCCCACTAGCGGGAGAGGAGCTGAGCAGTTCTTC.

This chain joins TRBV4-1 and TRBJ2-5, with TRBD2 identical over 10 bases. V was clipped by 4 bases and J by 4 bases; unmatched bases: 6. CDR1 MGHRA and CDR2 YSYEKL come from the germline V gene. The CDR3 contains 15 residues. The CDR3 DNA follows: TGCGCCAGCAGCCCTAGCGGGAGTAGAAGAGAGACCCAGTACTTC. Its translation is CASSPSGSRRETQYF.

The gene calls are TRBV7-2 and TRBJ1-2; TRBD1 matches 8 bases. Unmatched junction bases numbered 3, after V lost 5 bases and J lost 7 bases. Germline V lookup: CDR1 SGHTA, CDR2 FQGNSA. The CDR3 is 12 amino acids. The CDR3 here is CASSPQGAGYTF. DNA for the CDR3: TGTGCCAGCAGCCCCCAGGGGGCTGGCTACACCTTC.

The chain employs TRBV6-4 and TRBJ2-7; the match to TRBD1 covers 8 bases. The junction had 6 bases not matched to a gene; V was cut back by 4 bases and J by 1 base. Per the germline V gene, CDR1 is MRHNA and CDR2 is SNTAGT. The CDR3 has 15 amino acids. CDR3 nucleotides: TGTGCCAGCAGTGCGGACAGGGTCTCTTCCTACGAGCAGTACTTC. It is translated as CASSADRVSSYEQYF.

V and J are TRBV6-5 and TRBJ1-2; tentatively, D is TRBD1 (5 bases). Per germline, CDR1 MNHEY and CDR2 SVGAGI. The CDR3 totals 16 residues. Trimming cost V 2 bases and J 6 bases, with 19 bases left between them. The CDR3 DNA reads TGTGCCAGCAGTTACACAAGGACCCCGGGGGGTCATGGCTACACCTTC. Amino acids: CASSYTRTPGGHGYTF.

The chain employs TRBV20-1 and TRBJ2-7; possible D gene TRBD1, 5 bases. CDR3 length: 11 residues. The V gene's germline CDR1 is DFQATT and CDR2 SNEGSKA (reference sequence). Trimming left V 4 bases short and J 8 bases short, with 12 bases between. The CDR3 DNA reads as TGCAGTGCTACTCGACAGCGTAAGCAGTACTTC. The encoded protein is CSATRQRKQYF.

The V gene is TRBV2, the J gene TRBJ2-1; D unclear. V was clipped by 7 bases and J by 12 bases, with 13 bases between them. CDR3 length: 11 residues. Germline V lookup: CDR1 SNHLY, CDR2 FYNNEI. DNA of the CDR3: TGTGCCAGCAAGCTGGAGACTGGGCAGTTCTTC. Protein sequence: CASKLETGQFF.

This chain joins TRBV19 and TRBJ1-2; D is uncertain. The CDR3 is 11 residues long. V was trimmed by 9 bases and J by 8 bases, leaving 13 bases between them. Per germline, CDR1 LNHDA and CDR2 SQIVND (reference sequence). The CDR3 region is CASREAGGYTF. CDR3 DNA sequence: TGTGCCAGCAGAGAGGCGGGGGGCTACACCTTC.

The V and J genes are TRBV18 and TRBJ1-2; D not resolved. With 3 bases removed from V and 4 bases from J, the gap between germline ends came to 9 bases. Germline V gene lookup returns CDR1 KGHSH and CDR2 LQKENI. This CDR3 is 13 amino acids long. CDR3 DNA: TGTGCCAGCTCACCGGCACAGACCTATGGCTACACCTTC. This translates into CASSPAQTYGYTF.

Concerning this clone itself: Compared with germline, one end of the junction differs, possibly owing to a read error. The chain combines TRBV6-5 with TRBJ1-2; no firm D call. This CDR3 has 11 amino acids. Germline-derived CDR1 and CDR2 are MNHEY and SVGAGI. The CDR3 bases are TGTGCCAGAAGTTCTGCCGGGGGCTACACCTTC. Its translation: CARSSAGGYTF.

The chain employs TRBV2 and TRBJ1-5; tentatively, D is TRBD1 (6 bases). The length of the CDR3 is 12 residues. CDR1 and CDR2 from the germline V gene are SNHLY and FYNNEI. The V gene lost 5 bases and the J gene lost 9 bases, with 11 bases spanning the gap. The CDR3, as DNA: TGTGCCAGCAGTTCTCAGGGGTCGCCCCAGCATTTT. Translation: CASSSQGSPQHF. The variable domain in full, with the rest retrieved from reference TRBV2 and TRBJ1-5, is EPEVTQTPSHQVTQMGQEVILRCVPISNHLYFYWYRQILGQKVEFLVSFYNNEISEKSEIFDDQFSVERPDGSNFTLKIRSTKLEDSAMYFCASSSQGSPQHFGDGTRLSIL.

The chain joins TRBV7-9 to TRBJ1-5; possible D gene TRBD1, 6 bases. The CDR3 extends over 15 amino acids. V was trimmed by 1 base and J by 4 bases, leaving 11 bases between them. CDR1 and CDR2 from the germline V gene are SEHNR and FQNEAQ (reference sequence). CDR3 sequence (DNA): TGTGCCAGCAGCTTAGAGGGGGGGGGTAATCAGCCCCAGCATTTT. Translation: CASSLEGGGNQPQHF.

The chain links TRBV1 to TRBJ2-2; the listed D gene, TRBD2, was not tested against the DNA. TRBV1 is deemed a pseudogene. The CDR3 runs to 17 residues. CDR3 in DNA: TGCACCAGCAGCTACGCGGGCGGAACGACCCCCGGCGGGGAGCTGTTTTTT. It encodes CTSSYAGGTTPGGELFF.

The V call is TRBV7-9, the J call TRBJ1-1; D unresolved. The V gene lost 2 bases and the J gene lost 4 bases, with 11 bases spanning the gap. Germline V gene lookup returns CDR1 SEHNR and CDR2 FQNEAQ (reference sequence). The CDR3 is made up of 14 amino acids. As DNA, the CDR3 is TGTGCCAGCAGCTTACCTGTTTGGGCCACTGAAGCTTTCTTT. Translation: CASSLPVWATEAFF.

The chain combines TRBV5-1 with TRBJ2-7, with TRBD1 as a possible D gene (6 bases). The V end lost 7 bases, the J end lost 3 bases, and 23 bases lay between the germline ends. CDR1 and CDR2 from the germline V gene are SGHRS and YFSETQ. The CDR3 runs 16 residues. CDR3 amino acids: CASASLGALRVYEQYF. CDR3 coding DNA: TGCGCCAGCGCAAGCTTGGGGGCTCTACGCGTCTACGAGCAGTACTTC. The full variable domain, in which reference TRBV5-1 and TRBJ2-7 provide the parts outside the CDR3, is KAGVTQTPRYLIKTRGQQVTLSCSPISGHRSVSWYQQTPGQGLQFLFEYFSETQRNKGNFPGRFSGRQFSNSRSEMNVSTLELGDSALYLCASASLGALRVYEQYFGPGTRLTVT.

This chain links TRBV7-3 with TRBJ2-1, with 8 bases that match TRBD1. Trimming cost V 2 bases and J 2 bases; bases outside gene matches: 2. Germline CDR1 is SGHTA and CDR2 is FQGTGA. The CDR3 runs to 15 residues. Here the CDR3 reads CASSLQGAPYNEQFF. CDR3 in DNA: TGTGCCAGCAGCTTACAGGGGGCCCCCTACAATGAGCAGTTCTTC.

The genes are TRBV19 and TRBJ1-5; 8 bases are shared with TRBD1. The ends lost 7 bases at V and 1 base at J; junction bases unmatched: 3. The CDR3 sequence is 14 residues long. CDR1 and CDR2 (germline): LNHDA, SQIVND (reference sequence). The CDR3 spells CASIWTGSNQPQHF. Written as DNA, the CDR3 is TGTGCCAGTATCTGGACAGGGAGCAATCAGCCCCAGCATTTT. The variable domain in full, completed from reference TRBV19 and TRBJ1-5, reads DGGITQSPKYLFRKEGQNVTLSCEQNLNHDAMYWYRQDPGQGLRLIYYSQIVNDFQKGDIAEGYSVSREKKESFPLTVTSAQKNPTAFYLCASIWTGSNQPQHFGDGTRLSIL.

About this clone itself: The junction does not match germline at one end; this may be a read error. The gene calls are TRBV29-1 and TRBJ2-5; tentative D call: TRBD2 (5 bases). In germline, CDR1 is SQVTM, CDR2 ANQGSEA. The CDR3 loop spans 17 amino acids. The CDR3 loop reads CSLTTDNPGKSLENQYF. The CDR3 DNA reads as TGCAGCCTAACCACGGATAATCCGGGGAAGTCGCTCGAGAACCAGTACTTC.

This sequence joins TRBV6-5 and TRBJ1-1, with D perhaps matching TRBD1 (5 bases). Trimming stripped 6 bases from V and 2 bases from J, with 10 bases between. CDR3 length equals 13 residues. Germline values: CDR1 MNHEY, CDR2 SVGAGI. The CDR3 DNA reads TGTGCCAGCAGAAGACAGCTAAACACTGAAGCTTTCTTT. Its translation is CASRRQLNTEAFF.